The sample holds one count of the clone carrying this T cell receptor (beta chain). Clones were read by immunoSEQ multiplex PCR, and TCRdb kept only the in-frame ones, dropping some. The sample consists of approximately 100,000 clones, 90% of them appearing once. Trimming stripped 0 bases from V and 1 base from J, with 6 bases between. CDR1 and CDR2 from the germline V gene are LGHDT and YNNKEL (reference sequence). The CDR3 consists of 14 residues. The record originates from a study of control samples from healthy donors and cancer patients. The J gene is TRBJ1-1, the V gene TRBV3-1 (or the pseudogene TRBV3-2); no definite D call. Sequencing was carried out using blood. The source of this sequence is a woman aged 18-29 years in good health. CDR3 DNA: TGTGCCAGCAGCCAAGAGTGGGAGAACACTGAAGCTTTCTTT. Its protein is CASSQEWENTEAFF.